This TCR beta chain was obtained from a study of OX40 agonist ivuxolimab in advanced cancers. The CDR3 runs to 14 residues. Germline V CDR1 and CDR2: MNHNY, SVGAGI (reference sequence). Trimming removed 5 bases at V and 4 bases at J, with 14 bases between. Data came from immunoSEQ multiplex PCR; TCRdb stores just in-frame clones and leaves some out. The repertoire holds 85,000 to 100,000 clones, 90% to 95% seen once, with around 0.32% in the top ten. The chain is built from TRBV6-6 and TRBJ1-2; TRBD1 is a possible D gene (5 bases). Sequencing was performed on CD4+ or CD8+ T cells sorted from blood, taken in a trial of the OX40 agonist ivuxolimab. The receptor was derived from an adult with an advanced solid tumor such as melanoma, head and neck, liver or kidney cancer. CDR3 in amino acids: CASSKGAGTYGYTF. The CDR3 DNA is TGTGCCAGCAGTAAAGGGGCAGGGACCTATGGCTACACCTTC.